This TCR beta chain was captured by sequencing in a study of identical twins. V shed 1 base and J shed 0 bases, with 6 bases lying between them. There are 15 residues in the CDR3. Germline CDR1 and CDR2: SGHVS and FNYEAQ. Addition of a universal primer site occurred through template switching, and cDNA carried unique molecular identifiers. From the 5' RACE reads, TCRdb called clonotypes with MiXCR, one entry per CDR3 protein. The sample yields a few hundred thousand distinct CDR3 sequences, 15% seen once. The same data also went into a second study, on yellow fever vaccine responses in identical twins.

This chain links TRBV7-6 with TRBJ2-2; the D is unclear. Sequences were obtained from CD4+ T cells sorted from blood. The sequence came from a woman younger than 35 in good health. The chain's CDR3 is CASSLGNTNTGELFF. The DNA of the CDR3 is TGTGCCAGCAGCTTAGGAAACACGAACACCGGGGAGCTGTTTTTT. Complete variable domain (other parts from reference TRBV7-6 and TRBJ2-2): GAGVSQSPRYKVTKRGQDVALRCDPISGHVSLYWYRQALGQGPEFLTYFNYEAQQDKSGLPNDRFSAERPEGSISTLTIQRTEQRDSAMYRCASSLGNTNTGELFFGEGSRLTVL.